This T cell receptor beta chain comes out of a study of shared clonotypes between healthy human individuals. The wider study: Three plates each covered CD4 naive and memory; CD8 naive two, CD8 memory one.

Germline V CDR1 and CDR2: SNHLY, FYNNEI. Trimming took off 7 bases at V and 5 bases at J, with 8 bases between the two ends. This CDR3 has 12 residues. Whole-study findings and limits: Generation probabilities of non-shared clonotypes were lower (relative to those shared by all four donors).

In the original processing: With immunoSEQ giving junction-only sequences and no quality scores, filtering differed. The repertoire was sequenced with immunoSEQ multiplex PCR; TCRdb's copy has only in-frame clones and lacks some. The D gene and trimming were derived from the DNA, and the V and J assignments and clone size from that table. The table lists 2,500,000 or so clones, 90% to 95% of them singletons. Caucasian adults residing in Nashville, Tennessee made up all the donors. Of note for this clone: The antigen remains unidentified.

Specimen: naive CD4+ T cells sorted from blood. Specified subset: CD45RA+ positively selected. This TCR came from a man aged 18 to 30 in good health. This chain links TRBV2 with TRBJ1-4; D gene uncertain. This CDR3 is CASNPRNEKLFF. Written as DNA, the CDR3 is TGTGCCAGCAATCCGAGGAATGAAAAACTGTTTTTT.